This T cell receptor (beta chain) was documented in a study of identical twins. V was clipped by 3 bases and J by 7 bases; unmatched bases: 5. The CDR3 spans 14 residues. Per the germline V gene, CDR1 is DFQATT and CDR2 is SNEGSKA (reference sequence). General study points: Without tracking the same donors, conclusions rested on cross-sectional statistical analysis. Invariant populations such as MAIT and iNKT cells could partly muddle zero-insertion analyses. Cord blood's abundant beta clonotypes had fewer insertions, unlike memory repertoires.

This clonotype was observed a handful of times. Antigen: not known. One entry per CDR3 protein results from TCRdb running MiXCR on the 5' RACE reads. The table lists 1,800,000 or so distinct CDR3 sequences, under 35% of them singletons. The chain combines TRBV20-1 with TRBJ1-6; TRBD1 agrees at 8 bases. The TCR originated in a newborn girl in good health. Sample: cord blood. The DNA of the CDR3 is TGCAGTGCTAGCCCCGGGACAGGCAATTCACCCCTCCACTTT. This encodes CSASPGTGNSPLHF.